This T cell receptor beta chain was recovered during a study of brain metastases from non-small cell lung cancer. Data came from immunoSEQ multiplex PCR; TCRdb stores just in-frame clones and leaves some out. The sample has some 4,500 clones; around 80% are singletons. The CDR3 sequence is 14 residues long. The V gene's germline CDR1 is MDHEN and CDR2 SYDVKM. V lost 6 bases and J lost 3, with 12 bases in between. This chain connects TRBV28 to TRBJ1-5; possible D gene TRBD1, 5 bases. Sequencing input: tumor-adjacent normal tissue. The receptor was derived from a donor older than 35 with non-small cell lung cancer. CDR3 loop: CASRLDSANQPQHF. For the CDR3, the DNA is TGTGCCAGCAGGTTAGACAGTGCCAATCAGCCCCAGCATTTT.